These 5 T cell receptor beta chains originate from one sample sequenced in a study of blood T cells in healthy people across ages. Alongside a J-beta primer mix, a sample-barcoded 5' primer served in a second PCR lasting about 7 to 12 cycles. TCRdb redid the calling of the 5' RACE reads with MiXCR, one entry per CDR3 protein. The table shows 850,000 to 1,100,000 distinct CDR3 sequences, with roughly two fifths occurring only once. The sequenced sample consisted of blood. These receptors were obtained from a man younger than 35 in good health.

CDR3 nucleotide sequence: TGTGCCAGCAGTTACGTAGGGGGGGGGTTCAATGAGCAGTTCTTC. It translates to CASSYVGGGFNEQFF. The chain employs TRBV6-6 and TRBJ2-1, with D perhaps TRBD2 (7 bases). The CDR3 loop spans 15 amino acids. Looked up from germline, CDR1 is MNHNY and CDR2 is SVGAGI (reference sequence). The V end was cut by 2 bases, the J end by 6 bases, with 14 bases between.

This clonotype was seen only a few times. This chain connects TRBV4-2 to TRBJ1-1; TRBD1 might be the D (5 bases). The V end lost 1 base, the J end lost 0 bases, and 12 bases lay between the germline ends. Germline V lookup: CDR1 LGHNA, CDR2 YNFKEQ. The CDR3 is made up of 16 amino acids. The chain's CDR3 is CASSQVSEGLNTEAFF. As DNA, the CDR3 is TGTGCCAGCAGCCAAGTTAGTGAGGGGTTGAACACTGAAGCTTTCTTT.

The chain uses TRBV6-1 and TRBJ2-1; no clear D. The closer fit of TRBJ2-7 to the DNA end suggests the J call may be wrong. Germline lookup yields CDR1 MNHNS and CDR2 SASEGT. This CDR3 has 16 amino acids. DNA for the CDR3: TGTGCCAGCAGTGAGGTGGGCCAGCCTCCCTACAATGAGCAGTACTTC. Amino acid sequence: CASSEVGQPPYNEQYF.

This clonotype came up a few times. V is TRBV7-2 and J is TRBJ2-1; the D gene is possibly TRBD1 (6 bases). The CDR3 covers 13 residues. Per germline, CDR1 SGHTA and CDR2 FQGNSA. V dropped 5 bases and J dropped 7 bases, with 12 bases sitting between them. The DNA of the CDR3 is TGTGCCAGCAGCGTAGTAGGGACAAATGAGCAGTTCTTC. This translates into CASSVVGTNEQFF.

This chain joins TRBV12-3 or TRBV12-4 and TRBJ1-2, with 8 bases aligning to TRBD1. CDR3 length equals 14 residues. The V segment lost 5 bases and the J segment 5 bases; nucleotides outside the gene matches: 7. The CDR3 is CASSRDRIGYGYTF. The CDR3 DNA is TGTGCCAGCAGTAGGGACAGGATAGGGTATGGCTACACCTTC.